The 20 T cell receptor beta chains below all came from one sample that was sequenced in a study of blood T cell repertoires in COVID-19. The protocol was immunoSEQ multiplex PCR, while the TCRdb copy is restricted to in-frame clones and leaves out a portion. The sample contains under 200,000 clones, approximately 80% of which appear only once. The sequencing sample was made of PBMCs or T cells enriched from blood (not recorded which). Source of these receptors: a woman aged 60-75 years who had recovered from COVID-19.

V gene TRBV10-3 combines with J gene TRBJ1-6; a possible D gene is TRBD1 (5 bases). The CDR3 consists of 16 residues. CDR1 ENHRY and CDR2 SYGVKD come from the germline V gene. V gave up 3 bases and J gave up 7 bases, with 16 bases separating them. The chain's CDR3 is CAISEPGFRENSPLHF. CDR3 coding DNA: TGTGCCATCAGTGAACCAGGGTTTAGGGAAAATTCACCCCTCCACTTT.

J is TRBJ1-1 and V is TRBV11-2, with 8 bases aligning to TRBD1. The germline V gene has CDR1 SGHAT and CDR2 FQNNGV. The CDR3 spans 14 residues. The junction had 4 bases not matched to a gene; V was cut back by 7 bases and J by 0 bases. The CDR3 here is CASTGTGLNTEAFF. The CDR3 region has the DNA TGTGCCAGCACCGGGACAGGCTTGAACACTGAAGCTTTCTTT. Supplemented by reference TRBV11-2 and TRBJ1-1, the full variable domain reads EAGVAQSPRYKIIEKRQSVAFWCNPISGHATLYWYQQILGQGPKLLIQFQNNGVVDDSQLPKDRFSAERLKGVDSTLKIQPAKLEDSAVYLCASTGTGLNTEAFFGQGTRLTVV.

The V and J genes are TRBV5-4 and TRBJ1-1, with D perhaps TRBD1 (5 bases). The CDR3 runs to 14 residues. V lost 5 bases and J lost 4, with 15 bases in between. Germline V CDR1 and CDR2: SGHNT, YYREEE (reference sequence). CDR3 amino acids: CASRSRAAGTEAFF. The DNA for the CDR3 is TGTGCCAGCAGGTCCAGGGCGGCTGGCACTGAAGCTTTCTTT.

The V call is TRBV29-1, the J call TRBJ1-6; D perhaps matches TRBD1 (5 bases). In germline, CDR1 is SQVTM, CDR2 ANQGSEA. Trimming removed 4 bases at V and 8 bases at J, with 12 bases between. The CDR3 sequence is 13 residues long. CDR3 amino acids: CSVGWGPDSPLHF. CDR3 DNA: TGCAGCGTTGGGTGGGGCCCCGATTCACCCCTCCACTTT.

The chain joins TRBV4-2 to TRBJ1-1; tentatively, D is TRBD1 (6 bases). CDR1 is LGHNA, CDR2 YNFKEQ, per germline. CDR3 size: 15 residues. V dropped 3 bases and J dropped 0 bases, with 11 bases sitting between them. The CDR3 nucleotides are TGTGCCAGCAGCCATCGCCGGGACATGAACACTGAAGCTTTCTTT. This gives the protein CASSHRRDMNTEAFF.

CDR3: CASTPLAEAFF. The CDR3 DNA sequence: TGTGCCAGCACCCCCTTAGCTGAAGCTTTCTTT. The chain carries TRBV7-6 and TRBJ1-1; D gene uncertain. CDR3 length: 11 amino acids. The germline V gene has CDR1 SGHVS and CDR2 FNYEAQ. The V and J ends lost 7 bases and 6 bases respectively, with 9 bases between them.

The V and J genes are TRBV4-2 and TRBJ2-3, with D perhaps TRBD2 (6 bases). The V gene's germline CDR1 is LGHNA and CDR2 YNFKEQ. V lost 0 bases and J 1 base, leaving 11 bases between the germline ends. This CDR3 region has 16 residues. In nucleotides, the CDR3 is TGTGCCAGCAGCCAAGATAGCCCTAGCGGCACAGATACGCAGTATTTT. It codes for CASSQDSPSGTDTQYF.

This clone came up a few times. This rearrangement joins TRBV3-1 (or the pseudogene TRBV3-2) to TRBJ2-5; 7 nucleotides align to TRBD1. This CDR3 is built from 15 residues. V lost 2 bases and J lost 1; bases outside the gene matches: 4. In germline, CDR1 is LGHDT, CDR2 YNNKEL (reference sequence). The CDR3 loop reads CASSQTAGGQETQYF. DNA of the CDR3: TGTGCCAGCAGCCAAACGGCAGGGGGCCAAGAGACCCAGTACTTC.

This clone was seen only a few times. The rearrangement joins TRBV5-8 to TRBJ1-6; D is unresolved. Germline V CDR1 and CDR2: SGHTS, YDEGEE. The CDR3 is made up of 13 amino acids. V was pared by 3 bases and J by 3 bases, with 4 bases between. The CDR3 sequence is CASSSDYNSPLHF. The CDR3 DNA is TGTGCCAGCAGCTCAGACTATAATTCACCCCTCCACTTT. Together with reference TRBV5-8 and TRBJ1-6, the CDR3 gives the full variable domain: EAGVTQSPTHLIKTRGQQATLRCSPISGHTSVYWYQQALGLGLQFLLWYDEGEERNRGNFPPRFSGRQFPNYSSELNVNALELEDSALYLCASSSDYNSPLHFGNGTRLTVT.

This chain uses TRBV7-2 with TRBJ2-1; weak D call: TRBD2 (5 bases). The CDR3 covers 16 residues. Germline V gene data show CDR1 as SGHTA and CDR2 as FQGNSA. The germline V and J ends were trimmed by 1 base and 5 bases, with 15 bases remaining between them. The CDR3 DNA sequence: TGTGCCAGCAGCTTAGATCGGGCTAGCAGCCACAATGAGCAGTTCTTC. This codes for CASSLDRASSHNEQFF.

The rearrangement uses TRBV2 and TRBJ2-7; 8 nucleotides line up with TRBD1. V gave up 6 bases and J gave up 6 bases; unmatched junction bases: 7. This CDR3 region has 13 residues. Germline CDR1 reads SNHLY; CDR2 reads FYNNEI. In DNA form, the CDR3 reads TGTGCCAGCAGGCCCAGGGGGCAGAGCGAGCAGTACTTC. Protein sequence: CASRPRGQSEQYF.

The CDR3 here is CASSVDLANYGYTF. The CDR3, as DNA: TGTGCCAGCAGCGTAGATCTAGCTAACTATGGCTACACCTTC. This sequence joins TRBV9 and TRBJ1-2; D ambiguous. Germline CDR1 and CDR2: SGDLS and YYNGEE. V lost 0 bases and J 0 bases, leaving 6 bases between the germline ends. CDR3 size: 14 residues.

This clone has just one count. The CDR3 here is CASSGDSYEQYF. As DNA, the CDR3 is TGTGCCAGCAGCGGGGACAGCTACGAGCAGTACTTC. The chain is built from TRBV9 and TRBJ2-7, with 7 bases aligning to TRBD1. In germline, CDR1 is SGDLS, CDR2 YYNGEE. There are 12 residues in the CDR3. The J segment lost 3 bases and the V segment lost 3 bases, leaving 0 bases of the junction unmatched.

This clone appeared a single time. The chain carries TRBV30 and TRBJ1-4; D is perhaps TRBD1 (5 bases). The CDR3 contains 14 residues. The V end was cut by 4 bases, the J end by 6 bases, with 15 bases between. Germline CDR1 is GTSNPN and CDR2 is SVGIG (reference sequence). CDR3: CAWTEVGEDEKLFF. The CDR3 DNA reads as TGTGCCTGGACCGAGGTAGGGGAGGATGAAAAACTGTTTTTT.

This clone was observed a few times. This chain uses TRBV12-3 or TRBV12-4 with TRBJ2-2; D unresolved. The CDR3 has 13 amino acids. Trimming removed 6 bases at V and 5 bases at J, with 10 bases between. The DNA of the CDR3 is TGTGCCAGCAGGTCGAGCTGGACCGGGGAGCTGTTTTTT. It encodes CASRSSWTGELFF.

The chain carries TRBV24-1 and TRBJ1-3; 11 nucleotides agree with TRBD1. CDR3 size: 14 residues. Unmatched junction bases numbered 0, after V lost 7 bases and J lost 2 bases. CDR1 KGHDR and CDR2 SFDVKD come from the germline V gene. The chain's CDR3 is CATRGQGAGNTIYF. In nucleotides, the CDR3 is TGTGCCACCAGGGGACAGGGGGCTGGAAACACCATATATTTT.

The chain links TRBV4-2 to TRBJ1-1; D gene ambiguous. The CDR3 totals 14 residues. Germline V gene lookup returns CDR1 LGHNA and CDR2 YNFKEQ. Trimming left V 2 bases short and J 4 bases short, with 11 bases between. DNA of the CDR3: TGTGCCAGCAGCCAACCCCTAGGGAGCACTGAAGCTTTCTTT. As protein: CASSQPLGSTEAFF.

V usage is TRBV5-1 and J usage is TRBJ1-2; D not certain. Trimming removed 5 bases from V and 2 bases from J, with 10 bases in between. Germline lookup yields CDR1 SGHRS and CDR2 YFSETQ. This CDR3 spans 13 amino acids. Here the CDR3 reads CASRNTLNYGYTF. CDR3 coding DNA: TGCGCCAGCAGAAACACGTTGAACTATGGCTACACCTTC.

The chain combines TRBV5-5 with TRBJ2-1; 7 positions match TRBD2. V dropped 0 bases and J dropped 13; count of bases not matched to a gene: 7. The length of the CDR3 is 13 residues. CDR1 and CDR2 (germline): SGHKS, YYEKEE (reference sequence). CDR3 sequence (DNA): TGTGCCAGCAGCTTGGCCGCGAGGGAGGGACAGTTCTTC. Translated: CASSLAAREGQFF.

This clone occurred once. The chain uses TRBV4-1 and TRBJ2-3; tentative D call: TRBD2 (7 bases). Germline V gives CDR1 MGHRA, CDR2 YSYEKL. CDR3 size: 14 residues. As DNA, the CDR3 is TGCGCAGGAAAAGGGGGGGCCCAGGCGGATACGCAGTATTTT. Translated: CAGKGGAQADTQYF.